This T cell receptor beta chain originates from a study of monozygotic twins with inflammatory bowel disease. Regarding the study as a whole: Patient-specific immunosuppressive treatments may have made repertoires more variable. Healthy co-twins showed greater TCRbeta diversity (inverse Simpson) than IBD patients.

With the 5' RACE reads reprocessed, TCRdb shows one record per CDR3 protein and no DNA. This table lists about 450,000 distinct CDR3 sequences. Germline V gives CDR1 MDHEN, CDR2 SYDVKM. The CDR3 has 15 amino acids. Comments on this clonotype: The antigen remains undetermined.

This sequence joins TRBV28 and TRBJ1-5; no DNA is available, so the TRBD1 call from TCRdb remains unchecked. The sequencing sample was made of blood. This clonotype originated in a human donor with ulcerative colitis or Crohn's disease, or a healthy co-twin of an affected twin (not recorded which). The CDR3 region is CASSLPTGEGQPQHF.